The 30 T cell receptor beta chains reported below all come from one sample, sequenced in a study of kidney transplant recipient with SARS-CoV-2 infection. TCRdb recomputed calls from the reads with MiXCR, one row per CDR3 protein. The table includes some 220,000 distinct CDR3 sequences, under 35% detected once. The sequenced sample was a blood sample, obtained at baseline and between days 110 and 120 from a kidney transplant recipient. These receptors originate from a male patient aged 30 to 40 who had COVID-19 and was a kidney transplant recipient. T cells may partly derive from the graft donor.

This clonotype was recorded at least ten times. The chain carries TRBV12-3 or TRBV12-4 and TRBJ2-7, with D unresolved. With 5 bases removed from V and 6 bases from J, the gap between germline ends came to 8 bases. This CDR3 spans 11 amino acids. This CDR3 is CASSAVGEQYF. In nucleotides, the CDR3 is TGTGCCAGCAGTGCGGTCGGCGAGCAGTACTTC.

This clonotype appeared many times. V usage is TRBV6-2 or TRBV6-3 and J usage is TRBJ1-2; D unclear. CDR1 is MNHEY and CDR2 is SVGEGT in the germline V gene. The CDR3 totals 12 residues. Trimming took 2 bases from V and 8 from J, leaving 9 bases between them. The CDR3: CASSYNSKGYTF. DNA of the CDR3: TGTGCCAGCAGTTACAATTCGAAGGGCTACACCTTC.

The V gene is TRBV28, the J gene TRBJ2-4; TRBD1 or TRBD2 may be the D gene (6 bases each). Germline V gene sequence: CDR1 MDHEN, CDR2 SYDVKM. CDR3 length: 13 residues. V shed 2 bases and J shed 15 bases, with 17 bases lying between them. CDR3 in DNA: TGTGCCAGCAGTTTAGGGCTCCAGGGGACTGCGTACTTC. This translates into CASSLGLQGTAYF.

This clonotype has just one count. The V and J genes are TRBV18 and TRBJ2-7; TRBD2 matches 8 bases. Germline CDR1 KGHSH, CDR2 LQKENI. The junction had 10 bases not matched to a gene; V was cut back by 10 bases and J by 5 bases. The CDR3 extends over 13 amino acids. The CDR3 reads CANSLGLADEQYF. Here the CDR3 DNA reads TGTGCCAACTCCCTCGGACTAGCCGACGAGCAGTACTTC.

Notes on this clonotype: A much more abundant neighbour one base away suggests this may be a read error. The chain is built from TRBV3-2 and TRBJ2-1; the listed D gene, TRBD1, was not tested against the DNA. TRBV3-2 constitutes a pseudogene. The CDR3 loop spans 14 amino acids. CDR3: CASSPRTGTHEQFF. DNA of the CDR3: TGTGCCAGCAGCCCACGGACAGGGACCCATGAGCAGTTCTTC.

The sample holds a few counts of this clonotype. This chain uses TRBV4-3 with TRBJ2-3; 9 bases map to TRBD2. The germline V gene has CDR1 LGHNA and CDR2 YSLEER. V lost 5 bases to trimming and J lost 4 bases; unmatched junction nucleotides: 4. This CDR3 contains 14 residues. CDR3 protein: CASSGTSSADTQYF. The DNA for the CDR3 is TGCGCCAGCAGCGGGACTAGCTCCGCAGATACGCAGTATTTT.

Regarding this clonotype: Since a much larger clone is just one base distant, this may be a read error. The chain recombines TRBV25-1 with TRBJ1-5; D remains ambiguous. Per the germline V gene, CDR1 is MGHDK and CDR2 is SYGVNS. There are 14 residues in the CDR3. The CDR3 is CASNEGGSEQPQHF. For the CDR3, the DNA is TGTGCCAGCAATGAAGGAGGGTCGGAGCAGCCCCAGCATTTT.

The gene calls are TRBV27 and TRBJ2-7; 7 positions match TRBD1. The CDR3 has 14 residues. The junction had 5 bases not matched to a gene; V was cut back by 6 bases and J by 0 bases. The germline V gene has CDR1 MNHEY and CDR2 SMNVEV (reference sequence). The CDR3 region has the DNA TGTGCCAGCAGATTCGGGACAGCCTCCTACGAGCAGTACTTC. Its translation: CASRFGTASYEQYF.

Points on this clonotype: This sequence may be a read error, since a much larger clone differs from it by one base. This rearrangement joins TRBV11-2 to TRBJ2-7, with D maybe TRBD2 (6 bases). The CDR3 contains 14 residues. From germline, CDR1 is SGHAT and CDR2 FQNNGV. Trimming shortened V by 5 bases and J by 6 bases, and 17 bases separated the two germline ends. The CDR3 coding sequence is TGTGCCAGCAGCCTTCAGATAGCGGAAACCGAGCAGTACTTC. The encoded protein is CASSLQIAETEQYF.

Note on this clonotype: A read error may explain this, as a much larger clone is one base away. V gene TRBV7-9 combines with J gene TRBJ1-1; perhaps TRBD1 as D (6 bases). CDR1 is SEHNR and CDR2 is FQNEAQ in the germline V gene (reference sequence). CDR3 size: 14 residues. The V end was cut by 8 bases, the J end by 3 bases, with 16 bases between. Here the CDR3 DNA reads TGTGCCAGCGGCGTTGACAGGATCGACACTGAAGCTTTCTTT. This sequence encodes CASGVDRIDTEAFF.

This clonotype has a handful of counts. The CDR3 bases are TGTGCCAGTAGTATCGGACTAGCGAGCACAGATACGCAGTATTTT. Translation gives CASSIGLASTDTQYF. This rearrangement joins TRBV19 to TRBJ2-3; 9 bases are shared with TRBD2. CDR1 and CDR2 from the germline V gene are LNHDA and SQIVND (reference sequence). V lost 3 bases, J lost 0 bases, and 1 base stayed unmatched. The CDR3 sequence is 15 residues long.

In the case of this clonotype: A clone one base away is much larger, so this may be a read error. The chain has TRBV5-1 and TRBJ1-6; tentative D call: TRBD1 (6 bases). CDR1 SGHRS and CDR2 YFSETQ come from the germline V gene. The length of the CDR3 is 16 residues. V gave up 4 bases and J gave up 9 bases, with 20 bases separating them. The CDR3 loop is CASSPVTGRGSSPLHF. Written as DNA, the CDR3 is TGCGCCAGCAGCCCGGTGACAGGACGGGGCAGTTCACCCCTCCACTTT.

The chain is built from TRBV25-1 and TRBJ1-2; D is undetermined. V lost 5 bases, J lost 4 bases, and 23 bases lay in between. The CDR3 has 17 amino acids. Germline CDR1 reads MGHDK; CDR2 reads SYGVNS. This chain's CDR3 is CASSQRKELGKTYGYTF. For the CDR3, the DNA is TGTGCCAGCAGTCAGCGAAAAGAACTGGGAAAGACCTATGGCTACACCTTC.

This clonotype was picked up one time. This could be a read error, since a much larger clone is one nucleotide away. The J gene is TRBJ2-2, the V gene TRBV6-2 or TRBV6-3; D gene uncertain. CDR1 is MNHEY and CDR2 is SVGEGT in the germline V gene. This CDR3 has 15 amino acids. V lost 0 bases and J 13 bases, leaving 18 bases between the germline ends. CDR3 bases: TGTGCCAGCAGTTACTCTATATCGCAGGCGTGGGTGCTGTTTTTT. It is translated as CASSYSISQAWVLFF.

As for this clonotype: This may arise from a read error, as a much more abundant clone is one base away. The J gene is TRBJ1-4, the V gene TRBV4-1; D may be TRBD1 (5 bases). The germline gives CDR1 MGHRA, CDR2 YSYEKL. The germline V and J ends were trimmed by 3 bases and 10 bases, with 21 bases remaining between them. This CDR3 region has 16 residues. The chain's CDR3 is CASSQADPGWQGKLFF. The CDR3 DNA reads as TGCGCCAGCAGCCAGGCCGACCCGGGATGGCAGGGAAAACTGTTTTTT.

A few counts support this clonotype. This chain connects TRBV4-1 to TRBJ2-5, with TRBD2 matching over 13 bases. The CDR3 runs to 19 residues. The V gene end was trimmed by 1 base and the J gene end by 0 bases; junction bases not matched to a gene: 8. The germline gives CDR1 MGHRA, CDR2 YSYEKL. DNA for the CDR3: TGCGCCAGCAGCCAAGCCTCACTAGGACTAGCGGGGGACCAAGAGACCCAGTACTTC. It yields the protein CASSQASLGLAGDQETQYF.

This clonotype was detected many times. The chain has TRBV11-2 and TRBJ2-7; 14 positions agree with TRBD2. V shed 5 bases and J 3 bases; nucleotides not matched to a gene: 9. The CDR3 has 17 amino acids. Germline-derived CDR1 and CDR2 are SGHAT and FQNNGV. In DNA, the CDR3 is TGTGCCAGCAGCCTTAGTGGACTAGCGGGAGGAAACTACGAGCAGTACTTC. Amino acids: CASSLSGLAGGNYEQYF.

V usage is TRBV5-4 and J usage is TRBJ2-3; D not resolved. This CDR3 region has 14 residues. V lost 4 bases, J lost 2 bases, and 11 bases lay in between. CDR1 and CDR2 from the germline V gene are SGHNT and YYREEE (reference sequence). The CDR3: CASSPPQTTDTQYF. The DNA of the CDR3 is TGTGCCAGCAGCCCCCCCCAGACCACAGATACGCAGTATTTT.

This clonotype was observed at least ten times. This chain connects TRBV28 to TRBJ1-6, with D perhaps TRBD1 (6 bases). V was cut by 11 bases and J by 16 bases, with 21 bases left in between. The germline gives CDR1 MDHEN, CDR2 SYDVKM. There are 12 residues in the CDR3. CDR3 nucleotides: TGTGCCTGCCGGGACACCAAACCCATTCTCCACTTT. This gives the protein CACRDTKPILHF. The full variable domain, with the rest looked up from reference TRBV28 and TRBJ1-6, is DVKVTQSSRYLVKRTGEKVFLECVQDMDHENMFWYRQDPGLGLRLIYFSYDVKMKEKGDIPEGYSVSREKKERFSLILESASTNQTSMYLCACRDTKPILHFGNGTRLTVT.

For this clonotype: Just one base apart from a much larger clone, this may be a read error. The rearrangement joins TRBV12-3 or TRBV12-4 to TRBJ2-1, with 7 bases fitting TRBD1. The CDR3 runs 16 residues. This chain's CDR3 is CACSPQTGQTYNEQFF. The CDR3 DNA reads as TGTGCCTGCAGTCCTCAAACGGGACAGACTTACAATGAGCAGTTCTTC.

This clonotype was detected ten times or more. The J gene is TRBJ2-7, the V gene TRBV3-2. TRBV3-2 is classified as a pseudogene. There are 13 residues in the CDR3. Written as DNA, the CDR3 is TGTGCCAGCAGCCAAGGGGTTGTTGACGAGCAGTACTTC. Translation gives CASSQGVVDEQYF.

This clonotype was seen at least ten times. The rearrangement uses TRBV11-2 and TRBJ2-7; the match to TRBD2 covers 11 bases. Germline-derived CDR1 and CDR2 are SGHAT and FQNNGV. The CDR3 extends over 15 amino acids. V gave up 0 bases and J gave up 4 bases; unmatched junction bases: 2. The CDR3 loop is CASSLETSGIYEQYF. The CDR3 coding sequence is TGTGCCAGCAGCTTAGAGACTAGCGGGATTTACGAGCAGTACTTC.

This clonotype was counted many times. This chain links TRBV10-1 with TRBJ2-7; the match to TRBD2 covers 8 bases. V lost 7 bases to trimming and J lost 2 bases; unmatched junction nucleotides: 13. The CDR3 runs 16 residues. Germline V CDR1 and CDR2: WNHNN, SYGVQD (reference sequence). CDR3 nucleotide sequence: TGCGCCAGCATCCCCCAAGGCGGGAGGCTGACCTACGAGCAGTACTTC. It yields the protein CASIPQGGRLTYEQYF.

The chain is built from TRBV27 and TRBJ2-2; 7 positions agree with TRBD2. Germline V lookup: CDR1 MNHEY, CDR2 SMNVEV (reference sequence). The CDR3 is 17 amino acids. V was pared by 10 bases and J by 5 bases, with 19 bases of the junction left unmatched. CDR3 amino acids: CATLPSGIPRETGELFF. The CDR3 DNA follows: TGTGCCACCCTCCCCAGCGGGATCCCAAGGGAGACCGGGGAGCTGTTTTTT.

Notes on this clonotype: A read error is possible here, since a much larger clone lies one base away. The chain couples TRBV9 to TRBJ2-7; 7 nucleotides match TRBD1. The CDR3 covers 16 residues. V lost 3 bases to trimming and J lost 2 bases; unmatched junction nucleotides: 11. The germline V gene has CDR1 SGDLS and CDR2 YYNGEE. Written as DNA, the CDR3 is TGTGCCAGCAGCGCCGAGGGGACAGCATTCCCCTACGAGCAGTACTTC. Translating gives CASSAEGTAFPYEQYF.

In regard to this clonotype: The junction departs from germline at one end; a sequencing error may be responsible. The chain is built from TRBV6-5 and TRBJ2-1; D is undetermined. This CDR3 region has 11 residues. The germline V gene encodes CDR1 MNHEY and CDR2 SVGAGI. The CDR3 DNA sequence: TGTGCCAGCAGGGTCAACAATGAGCGGTTCTTC. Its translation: CASRVNNERFF.

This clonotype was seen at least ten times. The DNA for the CDR3 is TGCGCCAGCAGCCAAAGTGGGGGGGACGAATCCTACGAGCAGTACTTC. Protein product: CASSQSGGDESYEQYF. The chain has TRBV4-1 and TRBJ2-7; 7 nucleotides match TRBD2. The CDR3 extends over 16 amino acids. With V trimmed by 2 bases and J by 1 base, 8 bases remained unmatched. The germline V gene encodes CDR1 MGHRA and CDR2 YSYEKL.

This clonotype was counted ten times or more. The CDR3 reads CASSSPEGETEAFF. CDR3 coding DNA: TGTGCCAGCAGCTCCCCGGAGGGGGAAACTGAAGCTTTCTTT. The chain joins TRBV11-3 to TRBJ1-1; tentatively, D is TRBD1 (6 bases). CDR1 and CDR2 (germline): SGHNT, YENEEA. V lost 4 bases, J lost 5 bases, and 14 bases lay in between. This CDR3 is 14 amino acids long.

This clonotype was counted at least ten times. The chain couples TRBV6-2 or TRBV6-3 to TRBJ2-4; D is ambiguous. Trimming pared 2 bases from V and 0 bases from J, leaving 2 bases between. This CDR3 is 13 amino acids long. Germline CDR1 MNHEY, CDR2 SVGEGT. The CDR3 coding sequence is TGTGCCAGCAGTTACGGAGCCAAAAACATTCAGTACTTC. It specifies CASSYGAKNIQYF.

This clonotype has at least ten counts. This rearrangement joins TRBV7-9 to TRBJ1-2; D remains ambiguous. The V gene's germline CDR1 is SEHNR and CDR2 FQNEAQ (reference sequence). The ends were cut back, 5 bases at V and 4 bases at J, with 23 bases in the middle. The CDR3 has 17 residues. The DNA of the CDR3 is TGTGCCAGCAGCCGACCACAATACCATGGAAAGACCTATGGCTACACCTTC. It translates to CASSRPQYHGKTYGYTF. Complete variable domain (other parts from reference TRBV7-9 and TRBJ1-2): DTGVSQNPRHKITKRGQNVTFRCDPISEHNRLYWYRQTLGQGPEFLTYFQNEAQLEKSRLLSDRFSAERPKGSFSTLEIQRTEQGDSAMYLCASSRPQYHGKTYGYTFGSGTRLTVV.